This TCR beta chain was captured in a study of T cell clonality in common variable immunodeficiency. Profiled with immunoSEQ multiplex PCR; TCRdb holds only in-frame clones, not every one. The sample shows 50,000 to 60,000 clones, none of them appearing just once. This clone was seen at least ten times. Its antigen is currently unknown. The read comes to an end 3 residues before the CDR3 does, leaving the germline J gene to fill in the end. General observations from the study: Fewer TCRbeta clones were shared among CVID subjects than controls.

Blood samples were heparinized, 5 to 8 ml per donor. Germline V gene lookup returns CDR1 ENHRY and CDR2 SYGVKD. V shed 0 bases and J 5 bases; nucleotides not matched to a gene: 15. The CDR3 loop spans 19 amino acids. What was sequenced was peripheral blood mononuclear cells. The chain has TRBV10-3 and TRBJ2-7, with 11 bases lining up with TRBD2. This clonotype was obtained from a person aged 18-70 years in good health. CDR3 amino acids: CAISESRGLAGGINNEQYF. CDR3 DNA, as far as it was read: TGTGCCATCAGTGAGTCCAGAGGTCTAGCGGGAGGAATAAACAACGAG.